The present TCR beta chain was sequenced within a study of CD8+ T cells in alopecia areata (dated by TCRdb to the late 2010s). Notes on the research overall: Treated patients were enrolled in an open-label pilot trial of oral tofacitinib at 5 to 10 mg twice daily for moderate-to-severe alopecia areata. Tofacitinib was given for 6 to 18 months, followed by 6 months of follow-up off drug to assess delayed response and recurrence. Disease severity in treated patients was measured with the SALT score, which quantifies the percentage of affected scalp surface area. In both human patients and the C3H/HeJ mouse model, the study applied high-throughput TCRbeta sequencing to look at T cell clonal expansion in alopecia areata. In humans, TCRbeta sequencing was performed on scalp tissue and on sorted CD4+ and CD8+ peripheral blood T cells from healthy controls and from patients with patchy or totalis/universalis alopecia areata. Biopsies were taken from tofacitinib-treated patients at baseline and again at 4 and 24 weeks into treatment, and several of those patients also had a later scalp biopsy. Scalp clonality was compared among normal scalp (n=4), patchy alopecia areata scalp (n=8), and alopecia totalis/universalis scalp (n=8). The RNA source kit depended on sample type: the PAXgene miRNA kit for fixed scalp, the miRNeasy kit for PBMCs, and the RNeasy kit for mouse skin. Amplification of TCRbeta CDR3 regions was done by immunoSEQ multiplex PCR using 35 Vbeta forward primers and 13 Jbeta reverse primers.

Library construction relied on the immunoSEQ multiplex PCR assay. For TCR sequencing, RNA was extracted from every sample and reverse transcribed into cDNA to serve as template. SuperScript III was used for first-strand cDNA synthesis, primed with a 2:1 mix of oligo-dT and random hexamers. Amplification bias was assessed with a synthetic immune receptor repertoire, and residual bias was removed computationally. The authors' analysis ran thus. After raw reads were preprocessed to remove errors, the CDR3 was defined following IMGT conventions as running from the conserved cysteine to phenylalanine. Clonality was computed as 1 minus the Shannon entropy, with the entropy normalized by log2 of the number of productive unique TCRs. Scalp TCRbeta sequences were cross-referenced with sorted blood CD4 and CD8 repertoires so that the CD4 or CD8 identity of scalp clones could be inferred. The table comes from immuneACCESS by way of TCRdb, which keeps in-frame sequences with V and J called. Part of the clones is missing from these tables; in studies checked, under half for an unresolved V gene and the rest for unknown reasons. D and trimming come from the DNA, and the V and J calls and clone size come from that table. Here the sample has 150,000 to 200,000 clones; roughly 58% occur a single time. About a sixth of the sample goes to the ten largest clones.

According to the study, the label for this sample's treatment or condition signals: oral pan-JAK inhibitor, 5-10 mg twice daily. Lesional scalp punch biopsies and peripheral blood were collected from alopecia areata patients. PBMCs were separated by density centrifugation and stained for CD3, CD4 and CD8, after which CD4+ and CD8+ T cells were sorted on a FACSAria. The table lists this clone with a few counts. The clone's antigen remains unknown. The record has no base qualities; no much larger clone is one base away. Broad study findings and their caveats: Compared with mice, TCR sequences shared between patients were less clear, possibly partly because of HLA diversity across the patient population. Because the treated cohort was small and included a single nonresponder, larger studies are needed to assess links between baseline CD8+ expansion and response. Many expanded lesional clones were found to persist in scalp and blood during tofacitinib treatment, and relapse after treatment cessation may be partly explained by this persistence. Lesional scalp, especially in alopecia totalis/universalis, showed higher clonality and more expanded CD8+ clones than normal scalp, suggesting antigenic drive. Unlike mouse skin, which is dominated by gammadelta T cells, normal human skin has resident alphabeta T cells that are also sequenced, and this complicates analysis of the scalp TCR repertoire. Tofacitinib significantly decreased scalp clonality and the number of expanded CD8+ clones among the top 100 scalp clones.

The sequencing here drew on CD4+ T cells sorted from blood, taken around week 55, from a patient treated with tofacitinib. The receptor was derived from a human donor with alopecia areata.

The nucleotide sequence is given as TGCAGCGTTGAAGGGGAAGGGGGCTACGAGCAGTACTTC. It specifies CSVEGEGGYEQYF. The V and J genes are TRBV29-1 and TRBJ2-7; TRBD1 is a possible D gene, resting on 6 matching bases. The junction carries 10 bases between V and J, which are trimmed by 1 base and 3 bases respectively. The germline V gene yields SQVTM for CDR1 and ANQGSEA for CDR2. Including cysteine and phenylalanine, the CDR3 has 13 amino acids. The only DNA kept is the CDR3, 39 bases in frame from the first base.